Below, 6 T cell receptor beta chains from the same sample are listed, as sequenced in a study of Ad26.COV2.S vaccination and SARS-CoV-2 variants. TCRdb's copy holds only in-frame clones and misses some; the assay was immunoSEQ multiplex PCR. This sample has over 400,000 clones, with about 88% found just once. Treatment of the sample: 19 received Ad26.COV2.S at low or high dose, single or two shots; roughly five received placebo; per-sample allocation not given. After the first vaccine or placebo injection, samples were drawn on day 63. This material consisted of peripheral blood, taken in a trial of Ad26.COV2.S vaccine versus placebo. The receptors derive from a person between 18 and 65 years old who received the Ad26.COV2.S COVID-19 vaccine or a placebo.

The rearrangement joins TRBV7-9 to TRBJ1-1; D is undetermined. CDR1 and CDR2 (germline): SEHNR, FQNEAQ (reference sequence). Trimming cost V 0 bases and J 5 bases, with 7 bases left between them. The CDR3 extends over 13 amino acids. The CDR3 here is CASSLAEQTEAFF. CDR3 nucleotide sequence: TGTGCCAGCAGCTTAGCGGAACAAACTGAAGCTTTCTTT.

The CDR3 region has the DNA TGTGCCAGCAGCTTAGTAGGTTTTGTGGATACGCAGTATTTT. This translates into CASSLVGFVDTQYF. The rearrangement joins TRBV7-2 to TRBJ2-3; no clear D. The CDR3 is 14 amino acids. Trimming cost V 1 base and J 6 bases, with 11 bases left between them. Germline lookup yields CDR1 SGHTA and CDR2 FQGNSA.

The sample holds one count of this clone. The chain carries TRBV3-1 (or the pseudogene TRBV3-2) and TRBJ2-3; TRBD2 matches 9 bases. Germline V gene lookup returns CDR1 LGHDT and CDR2 YNNKEL (reference sequence). V was pared by 1 base and J by 2 bases, with 13 bases of the junction left unmatched. CDR3 size: 19 residues. In DNA form, the CDR3 reads TGTGCCAGCAGCCAAGCCCCGGGGGTAGCGGGGGACCCCACAGATACGCAGTATTTT. It translates to CASSQAPGVAGDPTDTQYF.

V is TRBV2 and J is TRBJ1-1, with TRBD1 matching 9 bases. The CDR3 runs 14 residues. V trimming: 6 bases; J trimming: 3 bases; junction bases outside the gene matches: 5. Germline CDR1 is SNHLY and CDR2 is FYNNEI. CDR3 loop: CASRGDRDYTEAFF. The CDR3 DNA is TGTGCCAGCAGAGGGGACAGGGACTACACTGAAGCTTTCTTT. Using reference TRBV2 and TRBJ1-1 for the parts outside the CDR3, the full variable domain is EPEVTQTPSHQVTQMGQEVILRCVPISNHLYFYWYRQILGQKVEFLVSFYNNEISEKSEIFDDQFSVERPDGSNFTLKIRSTKLEDSAMYFCASRGDRDYTEAFFGQGTRLTVV.

V gene TRBV5-4 combines with J gene TRBJ2-7; 9 bases are a match to TRBD1. Trimming cost V 4 bases and J 4 bases; bases outside gene matches: 18. Per germline, CDR1 SGHNT and CDR2 YYREEE (reference sequence). This CDR3 comprises 18 residues. The CDR3 sequence: CASSPAQPGQGGKYEQYF. The CDR3 bases are TGTGCCAGCAGCCCCGCGCAACCGGGACAGGGCGGAAAGTACGAGCAGTACTTC.

This clone was detected only a few times. This rearrangement joins TRBV2 to TRBJ2-2, with D perhaps matching TRBD2 (5 bases). Germline V gene data show CDR1 as SNHLY and CDR2 as FYNNEI. The CDR3 has 17 residues. Trimming took 8 bases from V and 0 from J, leaving 19 bases between them. This CDR3 is CASSYLSGSSNTGELFF. In nucleotides, the CDR3 is TGTGCCAGCTCCTATCTATCTGGGAGTTCGAACACCGGGGAGCTGTTTTTT.